Each of the 30 T cell receptor beta chains below was sequenced from the same sample in a study of type 1 regulatory T cells. A single record per CDR3 protein comes from TCRdb applying MiXCR to the reads. In the table there are about 60,000 distinct CDR3 sequences, roughly 50% of which are singletons. For these TCRs, the target antigens are not known. The sequenced sample was cultured non-Tr1 T cells, either the whole culture or a sorted T cell fraction (not recorded which). The receptors derive from a human donor in good health.

This clonotype was counted only a few times. For the CDR3, the DNA is TGCGCCAGCAGCTTTGGAACTAGCGGCAGCACAGATACGCAGTATTTT. Protein sequence: CASSFGTSGSTDTQYF. This rearrangement joins TRBV5-1 to TRBJ2-3; TRBD2 matches 8 bases. The germline CDR1 and CDR2 sequences are SGHRS and YFSETQ. V trimming: 2 bases; J trimming: 0 bases; junction bases outside the gene matches: 5. The CDR3 runs 16 residues. Full variable domain (remainder filled in from reference TRBV5-1 and TRBJ2-3): KAGVTQTPRYLIKTRGQQVTLSCSPISGHRSVSWYQQTPGQGLQFLFEYFSETQRNKGNFPGRFSGRQFSNSRSEMNVSTLELGDSALYLCASSFGTSGSTDTQYFGPGTRLTVL.

J is TRBJ1-1 and V is TRBV7-2; 9 bases line up with TRBD1. V lost 4 bases to trimming and J lost 8 bases; unmatched junction nucleotides: 5. The germline CDR1 and CDR2 sequences are SGHTA and FQGNSA. This CDR3 contains 13 residues. The CDR3 DNA reads TGTGCCAGCAGCTCTTGGGGACAGGGAGAAGCTTTCTTT. Amino acid sequence: CASSSWGQGEAFF.

This sequence joins TRBV19 and TRBJ1-2, with D maybe TRBD1 (5 bases). Trimming shortened V by 7 bases and J by 4 bases, and 19 bases separated the two germline ends. The germline V gene has CDR1 LNHDA and CDR2 SQIVND (reference sequence). This CDR3 has 15 amino acids. CDR3 in DNA: TGTGCCAGTACCGAGGGGCAGGGATATAGCTATGGCTACACCTTC. This sequence encodes CASTEGQGYSYGYTF.

The chain uses TRBV11-3 and TRBJ1-2; the D gene is possibly TRBD1 (5 bases). This CDR3 region has 14 residues. Germline-derived CDR1 and CDR2 are SGHNT and YENEEA. V lost 1 base and J lost 4, with 10 bases in between. CDR3 nucleotides: TGTGCCAGCAGCTTAGGTGACAGACCCTATGGCTACACCTTC. This translates into CASSLGDRPYGYTF.

The table lists this clonotype with a few counts. The V and J genes are TRBV2 and TRBJ2-5; the match to TRBD2 covers 11 bases. Germline lookup yields CDR1 SNHLY and CDR2 FYNNEI. V lost 3 bases to trimming and J lost 4 bases; unmatched junction nucleotides: 4. This CDR3 is built from 15 residues. The DNA of the CDR3 is TGTGCCAGCAGTGATCGTAGCGGGGGGGTAGAGACCCAGTACTTC. Its translation is CASSDRSGGVETQYF. The full variable domain, completed using reference TRBV2 and TRBJ2-5, is EPEVTQTPSHQVTQMGQEVILRCVPISNHLYFYWYRQILGQKVEFLVSFYNNEISEKSEIFDDQFSVERPDGSNFTLKIRSTKLEDSAMYFCASSDRSGGVETQYFGPGTRLLVL.

The chain carries TRBV11-3 and TRBJ1-1; D gene ambiguous. The length of the CDR3 is 12 residues. The V gene's germline CDR1 is SGHNT and CDR2 YENEEA. V was shortened by 6 bases and J by 5 bases, with 10 bases between the two germline ends. This CDR3 reads CASSYAWTEAFF. CDR3 nucleotide sequence: TGTGCCAGCAGTTACGCGTGGACTGAAGCTTTCTTT.

This clonotype was found a few times. The rearrangement links TRBV4-2 to TRBJ2-7; D assignment may be TRBD1 or TRBD2 (5 bases each). There are 14 residues in the CDR3. Per the germline V gene, CDR1 is LGHNA and CDR2 is YNFKEQ. Deletions cut 1 base from V and 3 bases from J, with 10 bases between. The CDR3 here is CASSQGEQGYEQYF. CDR3 in DNA: TGTGCCAGCAGCCAAGGGGAGCAGGGCTACGAGCAGTACTTC.

The chain recombines TRBV12-3 or TRBV12-4 with TRBJ1-6; D uncertain. V gave up 2 bases and J gave up 13 bases, with 9 bases separating them. CDR3 size: 12 residues. The CDR3 DNA reads as TGTGCCAGCAGTTTATATCCCCGTCCCCTCCACTTT. Translated: CASSLYPRPLHF.

About this clonotype: Its ends do not fully match the called genes, so a read error is possible. The chain recombines TRBV5-1 with TRBJ2-3; 13 bases match TRBD2. This CDR3 spans 16 amino acids. Germline V gene lookup returns CDR1 SGHRS and CDR2 YFSETQ. CDR3: CASSLLAGGVTDTRYF. DNA for the CDR3: TGCGCCAGCAGCTTACTAGCGGGGGGGGTCACAGATACGCGGTATTTT.

This clonotype was detected only a few times. CDR3 in DNA: TGTGCCAGCAGGTCGGATGTTTCTAATGAAAAACTGTTTTTT. Its protein is CASRSDVSNEKLFF. V and J are TRBV25-1 and TRBJ1-4; D remains unclear. Germline values: CDR1 MGHDK, CDR2 SYGVNS. CDR3 length: 14 residues. The V and J ends lost 6 bases and 3 bases respectively, with 11 bases between them.

This rearrangement joins TRBV20-1 to TRBJ1-1, with TRBD1 matching 12 bases. CDR1 and CDR2 from the germline V gene are DFQATT and SNEGSKA (reference sequence). The V and J ends lost 3 bases and 4 bases, in that order; junction bases with no gene match: 6. This CDR3 has 15 residues. The CDR3 loop is CSASSGTGGGTEAFF. As DNA, the CDR3 is TGCAGTGCTAGCTCAGGGACAGGGGGCGGCACTGAAGCTTTCTTT.

This clonotype was detected once. This chain uses TRBV7-9 with TRBJ2-7; 7 bases map to TRBD1. CDR1 is SEHNR, CDR2 FQNEAQ, per germline (reference sequence). CDR3 length equals 15 residues. Losses at the gene ends were 5 bases for V and 5 bases for J; bases not matched to a gene: 12. The CDR3 sequence is CASSARQGGIHEQYF. CDR3 DNA: TGTGCCAGCAGCGCCCGACAGGGCGGAATCCACGAGCAGTACTTC.

CDR3 residues: CASSRGGYTEAFF. In DNA, the CDR3 is TGTGCCAGCAGCCGGGGGGGTTACACTGAAGCTTTCTTT. The chain recombines TRBV11-3 with TRBJ1-1; perhaps TRBD1 as D (5 bases). CDR1 and CDR2 from the germline V gene are SGHNT and YENEEA. V lost 5 bases and J 3 bases, leaving 10 bases between the germline ends. The CDR3 runs 13 residues. Variable domain in full (rest from reference TRBV11-3 and TRBJ1-1): EAGVVQSPRYKIIEKKQPVAFWCNPISGHNTLYWYLQNLGQGPELLIRYENEEAVDDSQLPKDRFSAERLKGVDSTLKIQPAELGDSAVYLCASSRGGYTEAFFGQGTRLTVV.

V usage is TRBV7-2 and J usage is TRBJ1-4; no definite D call. V dropped 6 bases and J dropped 5 bases, with 13 bases sitting between them. The CDR3 extends over 14 amino acids. Germline CDR1 is SGHTA and CDR2 is FQGNSA. DNA for the CDR3: TGTGCCAGCAGACGGCTTTTCGGGAATGAAAAACTGTTTTTT. This gives the protein CASRRLFGNEKLFF.

The genes are TRBV7-2 and TRBJ2-2; D remains unclear. The germline V and J ends were trimmed by 6 bases and 6 bases, with 11 bases remaining between them. CDR1 is SGHTA and CDR2 is FQGNSA in the germline V gene. The CDR3 contains 13 residues. The CDR3 region is CASSTLNAGELFF. The CDR3 DNA is TGTGCCAGCAGTACCCTGAATGCCGGGGAGCTGTTTTTT.

This clonotype was picked up a small number of times. The V gene is TRBV12-3 or TRBV12-4, the J gene TRBJ1-1, with TRBD1 matching over 8 bases. CDR3 length: 16 residues. V gave up 1 base and J gave up 5 bases; unmatched junction bases: 9. CDR3 sequence (DNA): TGTGCCAGCAGTTTAGACAGGACAGGGCAGGGTACTGAAGCTTTCTTT. It codes for CASSLDRTGQGTEAFF.

This chain connects TRBV28 to TRBJ2-7; D tentatively reads TRBD1 or TRBD2 (6 bases each). CDR1 and CDR2 from the germline V gene are MDHEN and SYDVKM. V was trimmed by 6 bases and J by 3 bases, leaving 15 bases between them. The CDR3 contains 14 residues. CDR3: CASRRGDTRYEQYF. Written as DNA, the CDR3 is TGTGCCAGCAGGAGGGGGGACACACGCTACGAGCAGTACTTC.

The CDR3 DNA reads as TGTGCCAGTAGTCCCTTAGCGGGGGTGAGCAATGAGCAGTTCTTC. Its protein is CASSPLAGVSNEQFF. This chain connects TRBV19 to TRBJ2-1, with TRBD2 identical over 9 bases. This CDR3 is built from 15 residues. Germline V gene data show CDR1 as LNHDA and CDR2 as SQIVND (reference sequence). Trimming removed 5 bases from V and 6 bases from J; junction bases left unmatched: 8.

A note on this clonotype: This could be a read error, since a much larger clone is one nucleotide away. The chain has TRBV18 and TRBJ2-1, with D possibly being TRBD2 (5 bases). The CDR3 length is 14 residues. Germline V gene lookup returns CDR1 KGHSH and CDR2 LQKENI. The CDR3: CTSSPSWENNEQFF. CDR3 in DNA: TGTACCAGCTCACCCTCGTGGGAGAACAATGAGCAGTTCTTC.

This clonotype was counted between two and nine times. The V and J genes are TRBV7-9 and TRBJ2-7; no clear D gene. The CDR3 is 14 residues long. In germline, CDR1 is SEHNR, CDR2 FQNEAQ (reference sequence). V lost 1 base and J lost 2, with 9 bases in between. The CDR3 DNA reads TGTGCCAGCAGCTTAGGGCTCGGTGCCTACGAGCAGTACTTC. Amino acids: CASSLGLGAYEQYF.

The chain is built from TRBV5-1 and TRBJ2-5, with D possibly matching TRBD2 (5 bases). Trimming shortened V by 2 bases and J by 4 bases, and 15 bases separated the two germline ends. From germline, CDR1 is SGHRS and CDR2 YFSETQ. The CDR3 spans 15 residues. In DNA form, the CDR3 reads TGCGCCAGCAGCTTCGGTAGCGTAACTAGAGAGACCCAGTACTTC. Amino acids: CASSFGSVTRETQYF.

The chain combines TRBV12-3 or TRBV12-4 with TRBJ1-2, with unresolved D. V was pared by 3 bases and J by 8 bases, with 19 bases between. CDR3 length: 15 residues. The CDR3 protein is CASSLSGSGRMGYTF. In DNA form, the CDR3 reads TGTGCCAGCAGTTTGTCCGGTTCTGGGAGGATGGGCTACACCTTC.

The J gene is TRBJ2-3, the V gene TRBV18; TRBD2 aligns across 10 bases. J lost 5 bases, V lost 3 bases, and 5 bases had no gene match. CDR3 length: 15 residues. Germline CDR1 and CDR2: KGHSH and LQKENI. The CDR3 loop reads CASSPLAGDQDTQYF. CDR3 nucleotide sequence: TGTGCCAGCTCACCCCTAGCGGGGGATCAAGATACGCAGTATTTT.

This clonotype has more than one count but fewer than ten. CDR3 region: CASSFSSQETQYF. The CDR3 bases are TGTGCCAGCAGCTTCTCCAGCCAAGAGACCCAGTACTTC. The chain uses TRBV7-9 and TRBJ2-5; no firm D call. The V gene lost 3 bases and the J gene lost 1 base, with 6 bases spanning the gap. This CDR3 has 13 residues. The germline gives CDR1 SEHNR, CDR2 FQNEAQ (reference sequence).

The rearrangement links TRBV4-1 to TRBJ2-5, with a possible D match to TRBD1 (6 bases). CDR1 is MGHRA and CDR2 is YSYEKL in the germline V gene. V lost 1 base, J lost 4 bases, and 22 bases lay in between. The CDR3 is 18 amino acids. The CDR3 sequence is CASSQGISAGVLRETQYF. The CDR3 region has the DNA TGCGCCAGCAGCCAAGGTATAAGTGCAGGGGTCTTGCGAGAGACCCAGTACTTC.

The genes are TRBV30 and TRBJ1-4; possible D gene TRBD1, 5 bases. The CDR3 totals 13 residues. CDR1 is GTSNPN, CDR2 SVGIG, per germline (reference sequence). Trimming stripped 0 bases from V and 8 bases from J, with 10 bases between. CDR3 in amino acids: CAWSVLEGEKLFF. Here the CDR3 DNA reads TGTGCCTGGAGTGTTTTGGAGGGGGAAAAACTGTTTTTT.

The rearrangement uses TRBV28 and TRBJ2-3; TRBD1 is a possible D gene (6 bases). The CDR3 is 15 residues long. Trimming removed 7 bases from V and 7 bases from J, with 21 bases in between. CDR1 MDHEN and CDR2 SYDVKM come from the germline V gene. CDR3 bases: TGTGCCAGCACCCTAGGACAGTCCCTTTTCTATACGCAGTATTTT. Protein: CASTLGQSLFYTQYF. Supplemented by reference TRBV28 and TRBJ2-3, the full variable domain reads DVKVTQSSRYLVKRTGEKVFLECVQDMDHENMFWYRQDPGLGLRLIYFSYDVKMKEKGDIPEGYSVSREKKERFSLILESASTNQTSMYLCASTLGQSLFYTQYFGPGTRLTVL.

The chain couples TRBV5-1 to TRBJ1-6; D is possibly TRBD1 (6 bases). The CDR3 contains 14 residues. V was pared by 4 bases and J by 7 bases, with 12 bases between. Germline CDR1 and CDR2: SGHRS and YFSETQ. The CDR3 nucleotides are TGCGCCAGCAGCCCGGGGGGCTGGAATTCACCCCTCCACTTT. Translating gives CASSPGGWNSPLHF.

This clonotype was detected only a few times. The rearrangement joins TRBV7-9 to TRBJ1-5; 11 positions match TRBD1. Germline V gives CDR1 SEHNR, CDR2 FQNEAQ (reference sequence). This CDR3 region has 17 residues. The J segment lost 6 bases and the V segment lost 1 base, leaving 8 bases of the junction unmatched. The CDR3 loop reads CASSLGRTGGVGQPQHF. For the CDR3, the DNA is TGTGCCAGCAGCTTAGGCCGGACAGGGGGCGTTGGTCAGCCCCAGCATTTT.

In its sample, this clonotype was seen once. CDR3 sequence: CASSSREASTDTQYF. CDR3 DNA: TGTGCCAGCAGCTCAAGGGAGGCAAGCACAGATACGCAGTATTTT. The chain is built from TRBV9 and TRBJ2-3, with a possible D match to TRBD2 (6 bases). CDR1 SGDLS and CDR2 YYNGEE come from the germline V gene. Trimming shortened V by 4 bases and J by 0 bases, and 12 bases separated the two germline ends. This CDR3 contains 15 residues.